The following is a TCR beta chain sequence with its context. The data are from a study of blood T cell repertoires in COVID-19. Living in about two dozen US areas, the participants were between 18 and 89 years of age. Cohort 3 recovered donors had two negative PCRs, clearance, or symptom resolution. Using immunoSEQ multiplex PCR, the repertoire was profiled, and TCRdb retains in-frame clones only, with some absent. The sample lists hundreds of thousands of clones, around 87% seen once, with less than 1.2% in the top ten. The receptor comes from a man younger than 30 who had recovered from COVID-19. Sequencing was carried out using PBMCs or T cells enriched from blood (not recorded which).

Written as DNA, the CDR3 is TGTGCCAGCAGCTTAAATTCTATCCCAGATACGCAGTATTTT. As protein: CASSLNSIPDTQYF. This rearrangement joins TRBV7-9 to TRBJ2-3, with D unclear. This CDR3 spans 14 amino acids. Germline V gene data show CDR1 as SEHNR and CDR2 as FQNEAQ (reference sequence). V was cut by 2 bases and J by 4 bases, with 10 bases left in between.